The 8 T cell receptor beta chains given below trace back to one sample, sequenced in a study of T cell repertoires in cytomegalovirus infection. TCRdb re-called the reads with MiXCR, one entry per CDR3 protein. The sample comprises 150,000 to 160,000 distinct CDR3 sequences, about 20% of which are singletons, and approximately 11% rests with the top ten. Sequencing used PBMCs. The receptor set was obtained from a human donor in good health (CMV status not recorded). Some clones in this sample may be carry-over from other donors' samples.

The chain uses TRBV12-5 and TRBJ1-4; D not certain. Between the trimmed V and J ends, which lost 0 bases and 2 bases, there was a span of 7 bases. This CDR3 is built from 15 residues. The germline CDR1 and CDR2 sequences are LGHNT and FRNRAP. CDR3 sequence (DNA): TGTGCTAGTGGTTTGGTACGGGTTACTAATGAAAAACTGTTTTTT. Its protein is CASGLVRVTNEKLFF.

This clonotype has only one observation. The chain links TRBV7-4 to TRBJ2-3; D may be TRBD2 (5 bases). This CDR3 comprises 15 residues. The ends were cut back, 5 bases at V and 2 bases at J, with 14 bases in the middle. The germline V gene has CDR1 SGHVT and CDR2 SQSDAQ. The CDR3, as DNA: TGTGCCAGCAGCCTTTTCACTAGTACCACAGATACGCAGTATTTT. Protein product: CASSLFTSTTDTQYF.

This clonotype was seen many times. J is TRBJ2-7 and V is TRBV7-2, with TRBD2 matching 7 bases. CDR1 SGHTA and CDR2 FQGNSA come from the germline V gene. V gave up 4 bases and J gave up 2 bases; unmatched junction bases: 5. The CDR3 covers 14 residues. As DNA, the CDR3 is TGTGCCAGCAGCTCCCGGGACTATCCCTACGAGCAGTACTTC. Translation: CASSSRDYPYEQYF.

This clonotype appeared a few times. The V gene is TRBV19, the J gene TRBJ2-2, with a tentative D call TRBD1 (5 bases). CDR1 and CDR2 from the germline V gene are LNHDA and SQIVND (reference sequence). The CDR3 sequence is 12 residues long. V lost 9 bases and J lost 6, with 11 bases in between. The CDR3 spells CASNVGAGELFF. In DNA form, the CDR3 reads TGTGCCAGCAATGTAGGGGCCGGGGAGCTGTTTTTT.

V gene TRBV19 combines with J gene TRBJ2-7, with D tentatively TRBD1 or TRBD2 (5 bases each). Germline-derived CDR1 and CDR2 are LNHDA and SQIVND (reference sequence). CDR3 length: 13 amino acids. Between the trimmed V and J ends, which lost 5 bases and 4 bases, there was a span of 12 bases. This CDR3 reads CASSGTRRYEQYF. The CDR3 DNA reads as TGTGCCAGTAGTGGGACCAGACGATACGAGCAGTACTTC.

The rearrangement uses TRBV6-1 and TRBJ2-5; D possibly corresponds to TRBD1 (6 bases). There are 16 residues in the CDR3. The germline V gene encodes CDR1 MNHNS and CDR2 SASEGT. V was trimmed by 1 base and J by 5 bases, leaving 17 bases between them. The DNA for the CDR3 is TGTGCCAGCAGTGAAGAGGGGGTTCGCCGGAGTGAGACCCAGTACTTC. Amino acids: CASSEEGVRRSETQYF.

This clonotype was observed a few times. V and J are TRBV12-3 or TRBV12-4 and TRBJ2-3, with D unclear. This CDR3 region has 17 residues. Between the trimmed V and J ends, which lost 4 bases and 0 bases, there was a span of 17 bases. Here the CDR3 reads CASSSPPVLASTDTQYF. The CDR3 bases are TGTGCCAGCAGTTCCCCCCCAGTGTTGGCGAGCACAGATACGCAGTATTTT.

This clonotype was recorded a few times. The V and J genes are TRBV19 and TRBJ2-1, with D perhaps matching TRBD2 (5 bases). V was trimmed by 6 bases and J by 2 bases, leaving 17 bases between them. The germline V gene encodes CDR1 LNHDA and CDR2 SQIVND (reference sequence). This CDR3 contains 16 residues. CDR3 residues: CASRLSRETTYNEQFF. CDR3 in DNA: TGTGCCAGTAGACTCTCTAGGGAGACTACCTACAATGAGCAGTTCTTC.